Listed below are T cell receptor beta chains from one sample, sequenced in a study of long-term antiretroviral therapy in people with HIV. The protocol was immunoSEQ multiplex PCR, while the TCRdb copy is restricted to in-frame clones and leaves out a portion. The table records about 22,000 clones, around four fifths of them present only once. The source was unsorted PBMCs, collected 1.6 years after starting antiretroviral therapy. Every receptor here comes from a man aged 40-50 years with HIV. CDR3s include the opening cysteine and the closing phenylalanine or tryptophan. D genes are given only for firm matches. Some rows have no size entry. The others give once, few or many, or a class for an expanded clone.

J gene: TRBJ1-2
D gene: .
V gene: TRBV5-4
clone size: few
CDR3 DNA: TGTGCCAGCAGCTTGGGCGGGGGACGCGACTATGGCTACACCTTC
CDR3 protein: CASSLGGGRDYGYTF

J gene: TRBJ1-4
D gene: .
V gene: TRBV11-3
clone size: .
CDR3 DNA: TGTGCCCCCCGATGGACACAGAATAGGGGTGAAAAACTGTTTTTT
CDR3 protein: CAPRWTQNRGEKLFF

J gene: TRBJ2-7
D gene: TRBD1
V gene: TRBV9
clone size: .
CDR3 DNA: TGTGCCAGCAGCGTAGATTGGACAGGGTCCTACGAGCAGTACTTC
CDR3 protein: CASSVDWTGSYEQYF

J gene: TRBJ2-7
D gene: TRBD1
V gene: TRBV9
clone size: .
CDR3 DNA: TGTGCCAGCAGCGAGGGACAGGGGAGCTCCTACGAGCAGTACTTC
CDR3 protein: CASSEGQGSSYEQYF

J gene: TRBJ1-4
D gene: .
V gene: TRBV23-1
clone size: .
CDR3 DNA: TGCGCCAGCAGCCAAGTCAGCAGGGTAAAGGGTGAAAAACTGTTTTTT
CDR3 protein: CASSQVSRVKGEKLFF

J gene: TRBJ1-1
D gene: .
V gene: TRBV30
clone size: .
CDR3 DNA: TGTGCCTGGAGTACTAAGATAGGGGCCTCGAACACTGAAGCTTTCTTT
CDR3 protein: CAWSTKIGASNTEAFF

J gene: TRBJ1-5
D gene: TRBD1
V gene: TRBV6-1
clone size: .
CDR3 DNA: TGTGCCAGCAGTGTCCGACAGGGTTCAGGAAGCAATCAGCCCCAGCATTTT
CDR3 protein: CASSVRQGSGSNQPQHF

J gene: TRBJ2-7
D gene: .
V gene: TRBV7-6
clone size: .
CDR3 DNA: TGTGCCAGCAGCTCGGGGAGCTCCTACGAGCAGTACTTC
CDR3 protein: CASSSGSSYEQYF

J gene: TRBJ2-3
D gene: .
V gene: TRBV7-3
clone size: .
CDR3 DNA: TGTGCCAGCAGCAACTCCGTCCTAGATACGCAGTATTTT
CDR3 protein: CASSNSVLDTQYF

J gene: TRBJ1-1
D gene: TRBD1
V gene: TRBV5-4
clone size: .
CDR3 DNA: TGTGCCAGCAGCGGGAGGACAGGGTCGAACACTGAAGCTTTCTTT
CDR3 protein: CASSGRTGSNTEAFF

J gene: TRBJ2-5
D gene: TRBD2
V gene: TRBV11-2
clone size: .
CDR3 DNA: TGTGCCAGCAGCCGCGGAGCGGGAGTGCGAGAGACCCAGTACTTC
CDR3 protein: CASSRGAGVRETQYF

J gene: TRBJ2-3
D gene: .
V gene: TRBV10-2
clone size: .
CDR3 DNA: TGCGCCAGTGGGACGCCCAGCACAGATACGCAGTATTTT
CDR3 protein: CASGTPSTDTQYF

J gene: TRBJ2-7
D gene: .
V gene: TRBV9
clone size: .
CDR3 DNA: TGTGCCAGCAGCGATCCAGTTTTGGGGGGAGAGGTCTACGAGCAGTACTTC
CDR3 protein: CASSDPVLGGEVYEQYF

J gene: TRBJ1-5
D gene: TRBD1
V gene: TRBV15
clone size: .
CDR3 DNA: TGTGCCACCAGCCTAGACAGGGGGCAAGGTCAGCCCCAGCATTTT
CDR3 protein: CATSLDRGQGQPQHF

J gene: TRBJ2-1
D gene: TRBD1
V gene: TRBV10-2
clone size: .
CDR3 DNA: TGCGCCAGCAGTGAACCGATTCCGGGACAGGGGGATTACAATGAGCAGTTCTTC
CDR3 protein: CASSEPIPGQGDYNEQFF

J gene: TRBJ1-1
D gene: TRBD1
V gene: TRBV11-2
clone size: once
CDR3 DNA: TGTGCCAGCAGTTCCACCCCGGGACAGGGGCCGACAGAAGCTTTCTTT
CDR3 protein: CASSSTPGQGPTEAFF

J gene: TRBJ2-5
D gene: TRBD1
V gene: TRBV11-1
clone size: .
CDR3 DNA: TGTGCCAGCAGTCCGCGTGGGGGACAGGGGCATGCGGGGACCCAGTACTTC
CDR3 protein: CASSPRGGQGHAGTQYF

J gene: TRBJ2-7
D gene: .
V gene: TRBV28
clone size: .
CDR3 DNA: TGTGCCAGCAGTTTAGGTCGGGAGCAGTACTTC
CDR3 protein: CASSLGREQYF

J gene: TRBJ1-1
D gene: .
V gene: TRBV2
clone size: .
CDR3 DNA: TGTGCCGTAAGACAGGAGATGAACACTGAAGCTTTCTTT
CDR3 protein: CAVRQEMNTEAFF

J gene: TRBJ2-3
D gene: .
V gene: TRBV14
clone size: once
CDR3 DNA: TGTGCCAGCAGCCTCAACAGGCACACAGATACGCAGTATTTT
CDR3 protein: CASSLNRHTDTQYF

J gene: TRBJ2-1
D gene: TRBD1
V gene: TRBV15
clone size: .
CDR3 DNA: TGTGCCACCAGCAGAGACGGGGACAGTTCCTACAATGAGCAGTTCTTC
CDR3 protein: CATSRDGDSSYNEQFF

J gene: TRBJ1-5
D gene: .
V gene: TRBV27
clone size: .
CDR3 DNA: TGTGCCAGCGCAGGGCGAGTCAATCAGCCCCAGCATTTT
CDR3 protein: CASAGRVNQPQHF

J gene: TRBJ2-3
D gene: TRBD2
V gene: TRBV5-1
clone size: .
CDR3 DNA: TGCGCCAGCAGAGTGGGGCGGGGGGCAGATACGCAGTATTTT
CDR3 protein: CASRVGRGADTQYF

J gene: TRBJ1-2
D gene: TRBD1
V gene: TRBV5-1
clone size: .
CDR3 DNA: TGCGCCAGCAGCTTGGACTTGGGACAGGGGAATGGCTACACCTTC
CDR3 protein: CASSLDLGQGNGYTF

J gene: TRBJ2-1
D gene: TRBD2
V gene: TRBV15
clone size: .
CDR3 DNA: TGTGCCACCAGCAAACGCCACTCCTTGACTAGCGGGAAGGGCAATGAGCAGTTCTTC
CDR3 protein: CATSKRHSLTSGKGNEQFF

J gene: TRBJ2-3
D gene: .
V gene: TRBV5-1
clone size: .
CDR3 DNA: TGCGCCAGCAGCTTGATCGTTTCAACGAGCACAGATACGCAGTATTTT
CDR3 protein: CASSLIVSTSTDTQYF

J gene: TRBJ2-3
D gene: .
V gene: TRBV9
clone size: .
CDR3 DNA: TGTGCCAGCAGCGTAGACCCAAGACGGTCCAGCCCTAGCACAGATACGCAGTATTTT
CDR3 protein: CASSVDPRRSSPSTDTQYF

J gene: TRBJ1-2
D gene: .
V gene: TRBV30
clone size: .
CDR3 DNA: TGTGCCTGGAGTCTCGGAAGCGGCTATGGCTACACCTTC
CDR3 protein: CAWSLGSGYGYTF

J gene: TRBJ1-2
D gene: .
V gene: TRBV6-4
clone size: .
CDR3 DNA: TGTGCCAGCAGTGACGACTATGGCTACACCTTC
CDR3 protein: CASSDDYGYTF

J gene: TRBJ2-1
D gene: .
V gene: TRBV5-1
clone size: .
CDR3 DNA: TGCGCCAGCAGCTTTGCGGGAAGCTCCTACAATGAGCAGTTCTTC
CDR3 protein: CASSFAGSSYNEQFF

J gene: TRBJ1-1
D gene: .
V gene: TRBV19
clone size: .
CDR3 DNA: TGTGCCAGTAGTATGGGGGAGAACACTGAAGCTTTCTTT
CDR3 protein: CASSMGENTEAFF

J gene: TRBJ1-3
D gene: TRBD1
V gene: TRBV9
clone size: once
CDR3 DNA: TGTGCCAGCAGCGCCTTATACATTGGACAGGGAAGGGACACCATATATTTT
CDR3 protein: CASSALYIGQGRDTIYF

J gene: TRBJ1-2
D gene: TRBD1
V gene: TRBV7-9
clone size: once
CDR3 DNA: TGTGCCAGCAGCCAAGGACAGGGCGACTATGGCTACACCTTC
CDR3 protein: CASSQGQGDYGYTF

J gene: TRBJ2-5
D gene: .
V gene: TRBV19
clone size: .
CDR3 DNA: TGTGCCAGTAGTATTGGTCGACCAGGTACCCAGTACTTC
CDR3 protein: CASSIGRPGTQYF

J gene: TRBJ2-1
D gene: .
V gene: TRBV10-1
clone size: .
CDR3 DNA: TGCGCCAGCAGTGAGTCGACCGACAATGAGCAGTTCTTC
CDR3 protein: CASSESTDNEQFF

J gene: TRBJ1-5
D gene: .
V gene: TRBV2
clone size: few
CDR3 DNA: TGTGCCAGCAGTGTGGGGGTACTTGGCAATCAGCCCCAGCATTTT
CDR3 protein: CASSVGVLGNQPQHF

J gene: TRBJ2-5
D gene: TRBD2
V gene: TRBV11-3
clone size: .
CDR3 DNA: TGTGCCAGCAGCCCGAGGACTAGCGGGAGCCTTACGTACCAAGAGACCCAGTACTTC
CDR3 protein: CASSPRTSGSLTYQETQYF

J gene: TRBJ2-2
D gene: .
V gene: TRBV9
clone size: .
CDR3 DNA: TGTGCCAGCAGCGTAGGGGATAACACCGGGGAGCTGTTTTTT
CDR3 protein: CASSVGDNTGELFF

J gene: TRBJ2-1
D gene: .
V gene: TRBV27
clone size: .
CDR3 DNA: TGTGCCAGCAGTTTGGAGAGATCCTACAATGAGCAGTTCTTC
CDR3 protein: CASSLERSYNEQFF

J gene: TRBJ1-1
D gene: .
V gene: TRBV9
clone size: .
CDR3 DNA: TGTGCCAGCAGCGTAGGGGATAGCCCTGCCCTGTTCATGAACACTGAAGCTTTCTTT
CDR3 protein: CASSVGDSPALFMNTEAFF

J gene: TRBJ2-7
D gene: .
V gene: TRBV5-1
clone size: .
CDR3 DNA: TGCGCCAGCAGCCCCTCCTCGGGGTACGAGCAGTACTTC
CDR3 protein: CASSPSSGYEQYF

J gene: TRBJ1-4
D gene: .
V gene: TRBV27
clone size: .
CDR3 DNA: TGTGCCAGCAGTTTTTCTTCGTATGGTGAAAAACTGTTTTTT
CDR3 protein: CASSFSSYGEKLFF

J gene: TRBJ2-3
D gene: TRBD1
V gene: TRBV5-1
clone size: .
CDR3 DNA: TGCGCCAGCAGCTGGTCCGGACAGGGGCTCAGCACAGATACGCAGTATTTT
CDR3 protein: CASSWSGQGLSTDTQYF

J gene: TRBJ2-2
D gene: TRBD1
V gene: TRBV27
clone size: .
CDR3 DNA: TGTGCCAGCAGTTTTTACAGGGGAAACACCGGGGAGCTGTTTTTT
CDR3 protein: CASSFYRGNTGELFF

J gene: TRBJ2-3
D gene: .
V gene: TRBV6-5
clone size: .
CDR3 DNA: TGTGCCAGCAGCCGTAGCACAGATACGCAGTATTTT
CDR3 protein: CASSRSTDTQYF

J gene: TRBJ1-4
D gene: .
V gene: TRBV30
clone size: .
CDR3 DNA: TGTGCCTGGAGTGTGGACCTCGGAAGGGAAAAACTGTTTTTT
CDR3 protein: CAWSVDLGREKLFF

J gene: TRBJ2-2
D gene: TRBD1
V gene: TRBV5-4
clone size: .
CDR3 DNA: TGTGCCAGCAGCTCTGGACAGGGGAGGAACACCGGGGAGCTGTTTTTT
CDR3 protein: CASSSGQGRNTGELFF

J gene: TRBJ1-4
D gene: .
V gene: TRBV6-1
clone size: .
CDR3 DNA: TGTGCCAGCAGTGAAAGCAGACCGGGACGTAATGAAAAACTGTTTTTT
CDR3 protein: CASSESRPGRNEKLFF

J gene: TRBJ2-7
D gene: TRBD2
V gene: TRBV6-5
clone size: .
CDR3 DNA: TGTGCCAGCAGTTACTACGGGGGGGCCTCCTCCTACGAGCAGTACTTC
CDR3 protein: CASSYYGGASSYEQYF

J gene: TRBJ1-4
D gene: TRBD1
V gene: TRBV5-1
clone size: once
CDR3 DNA: TGCGCCAGCAGCGAGGACAGGGGAACTAATGAAAAACTGTTTTTT
CDR3 protein: CASSEDRGTNEKLFF

J gene: TRBJ1-1
D gene: .
V gene: TRBV5-6
clone size: .
CDR3 DNA: TGTGCCAGCAGCTTGCAGGGCCGCCCCCCCACTGAAGCTTTCTTT
CDR3 protein: CASSLQGRPPTEAFF